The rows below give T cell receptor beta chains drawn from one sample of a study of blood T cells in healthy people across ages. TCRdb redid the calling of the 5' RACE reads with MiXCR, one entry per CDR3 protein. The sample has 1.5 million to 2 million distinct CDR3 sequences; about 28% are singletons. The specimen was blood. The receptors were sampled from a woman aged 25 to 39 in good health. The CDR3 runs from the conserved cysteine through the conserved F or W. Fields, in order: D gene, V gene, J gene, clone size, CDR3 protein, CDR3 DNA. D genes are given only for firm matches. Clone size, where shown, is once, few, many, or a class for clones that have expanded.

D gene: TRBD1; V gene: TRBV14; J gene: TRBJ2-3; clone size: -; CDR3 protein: CASNRDRLSTDTQYF; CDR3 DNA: TGTGCCAGCAACCGGGACAGGCTAAGCACAGATACGCAGTATTTT
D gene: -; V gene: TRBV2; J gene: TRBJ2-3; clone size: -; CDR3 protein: CATGLVTDTQYF; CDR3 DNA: TGTGCCACCGGACTCGTCACAGATACGCAGTATTTT
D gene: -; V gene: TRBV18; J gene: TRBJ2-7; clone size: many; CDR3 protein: CASSPTARRASSYEQYF; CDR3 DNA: TGTGCCAGCTCACCGACAGCACGCCGGGCGAGCTCCTACGAGCAGTACTTC
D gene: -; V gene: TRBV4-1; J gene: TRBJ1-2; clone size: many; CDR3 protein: CASSQDRGANYGYTF; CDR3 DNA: TGCGCCAGCAGCCAAGATAGGGGGGCTAACTATGGCTACACCTTC
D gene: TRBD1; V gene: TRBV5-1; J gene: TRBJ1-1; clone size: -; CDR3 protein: CASSQEGQGHTEAFF; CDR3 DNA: TGCGCCAGCAGCCAGGAGGGACAGGGGCACACTGAAGCTTTCTTT
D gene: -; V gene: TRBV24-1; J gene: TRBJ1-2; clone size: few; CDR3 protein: CATYQFSSPNYGYTF; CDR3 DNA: TGTGCCACCTATCAATTTAGTTCACCTAACTATGGCTACACCTTC
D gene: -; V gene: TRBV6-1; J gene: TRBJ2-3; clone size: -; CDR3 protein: CASSEFDGGVTDTQYF; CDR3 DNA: TGTGCCAGCAGTGAATTTGACGGGGGAGTCACAGATACGCAGTATTTT
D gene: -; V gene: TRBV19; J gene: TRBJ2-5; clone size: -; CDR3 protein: CASTPTGQETQYF; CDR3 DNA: TGTGCCAGTACCCCCACAGGGCAAGAGACCCAGTACTTC
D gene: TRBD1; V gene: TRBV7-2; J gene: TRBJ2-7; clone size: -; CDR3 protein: CASSLGSPGQGSYEQYF; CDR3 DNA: TGTGCCAGCAGCTTAGGGTCCCCGGGACAGGGGTCCTACGAGCAGTACTTC
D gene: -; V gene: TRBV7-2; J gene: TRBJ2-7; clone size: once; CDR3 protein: CASSPRRGNYEQYF; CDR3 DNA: TGTGCCAGCAGCCCCCGACGGGGAAACTACGAGCAGTACTTC
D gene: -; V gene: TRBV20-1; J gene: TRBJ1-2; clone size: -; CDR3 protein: CSVSDRNNYGYTF; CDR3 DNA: TGCAGTGTAAGCGACAGGAATAACTATGGCTACACCTTC
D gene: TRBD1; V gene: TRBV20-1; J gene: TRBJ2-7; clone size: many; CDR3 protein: CSAPGQGKDEQYF; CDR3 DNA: TGCAGTGCCCCGGGACAGGGAAAAGACGAGCAGTACTTC
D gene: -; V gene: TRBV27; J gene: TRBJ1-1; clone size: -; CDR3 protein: CAISSNAGAEAFF; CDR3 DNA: TGTGCCATCAGTTCTAACGCGGGCGCTGAAGCTTTCTTT
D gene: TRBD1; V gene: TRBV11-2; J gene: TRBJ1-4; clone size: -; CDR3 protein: CASSPGGYDEKLFF; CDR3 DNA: TGTGCCAGCAGCCCAGGGGGATATGATGAAAAACTGTTTTTT
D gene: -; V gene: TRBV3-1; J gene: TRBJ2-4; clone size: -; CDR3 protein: CASSQAAGSNEQYF; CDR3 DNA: TGTGCCAGCAGCCAAGCAGCGGGCTCTAATGAGCAGTACTTC
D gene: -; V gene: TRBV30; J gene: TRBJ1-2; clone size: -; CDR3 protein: CAWSGGGGYTF; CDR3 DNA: TGTGCCTGGAGCGGAGGTGGTGGCTACACCTTC
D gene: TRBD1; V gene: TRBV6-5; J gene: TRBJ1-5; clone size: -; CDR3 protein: CASITGEEQPQHF; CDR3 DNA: TGTGCCAGCATAACAGGGGAAGAACAGCCCCAGCATTTT
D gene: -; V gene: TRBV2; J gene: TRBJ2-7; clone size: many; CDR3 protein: CASSRLRDEQYF; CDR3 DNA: TGTGCCAGCAGCAGACTGCGCGACGAGCAGTACTTC
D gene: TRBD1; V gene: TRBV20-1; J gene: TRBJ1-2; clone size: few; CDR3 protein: CSASPWGRGVDGYTF; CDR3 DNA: TGCAGTGCTAGCCCCTGGGGCAGGGGGGTGGATGGCTACACCTTC
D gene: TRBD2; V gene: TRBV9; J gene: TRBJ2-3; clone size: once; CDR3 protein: CASSVDAGAVSDTQYF; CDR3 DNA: TGTGCCAGCAGCGTAGACGCGGGAGCGGTCTCAGATACGCAGTATTTT
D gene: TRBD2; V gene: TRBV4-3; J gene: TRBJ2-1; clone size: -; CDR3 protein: CASSQVVAGDRRSCNEQFF; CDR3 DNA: TGCGCCAGCAGCCAGGTCGTAGCGGGAGACCGTAGGTCCTGCAATGAGCAGTTCTTC
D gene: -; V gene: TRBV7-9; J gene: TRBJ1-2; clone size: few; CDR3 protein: CASSSDLAQHGYTF; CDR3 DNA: TGTGCCAGCAGCTCCGACCTGGCACAACATGGCTACACCTTC
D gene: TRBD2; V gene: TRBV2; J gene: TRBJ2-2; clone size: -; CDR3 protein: CASSFTSGRTGELFF; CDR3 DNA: TGTGCCAGCAGTTTTACTAGCGGGAGGACCGGGGAGCTGTTTTTT
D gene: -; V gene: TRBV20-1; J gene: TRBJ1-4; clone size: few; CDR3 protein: CSARESGFGEKLFF; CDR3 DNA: TGCAGTGCTAGAGAATCCGGGTTTGGTGAAAAACTGTTTTTT
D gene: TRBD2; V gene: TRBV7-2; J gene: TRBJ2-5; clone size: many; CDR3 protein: CASSRYQSGGEETQYF; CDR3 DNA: TGTGCCAGCAGCCGATATCAGAGCGGGGGGGAAGAGACCCAGTACTTC
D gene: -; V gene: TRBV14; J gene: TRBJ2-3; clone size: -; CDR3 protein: CASSPWRSSDTQYF; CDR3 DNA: TGTGCCAGCAGCCCTTGGAGGAGCTCAGATACGCAGTATTTT
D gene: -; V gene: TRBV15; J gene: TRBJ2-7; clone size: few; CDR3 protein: CATSGRADGYEQYF; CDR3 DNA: TGTGCCACCAGCGGTCGGGCCGACGGTTACGAGCAGTACTTC
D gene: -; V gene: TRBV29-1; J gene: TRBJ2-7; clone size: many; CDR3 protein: CSVGATTSYEQYF; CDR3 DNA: TGCAGCGTTGGGGCAACCACCTCCTACGAGCAGTACTTC
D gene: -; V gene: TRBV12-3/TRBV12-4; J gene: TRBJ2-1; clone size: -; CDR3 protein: CASREANHNEQFF; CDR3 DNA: TGTGCCAGCAGGGAGGCAAACCACAATGAGCAGTTCTTC
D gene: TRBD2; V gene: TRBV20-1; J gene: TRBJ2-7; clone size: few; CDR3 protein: CSARVERGLSYEQYF; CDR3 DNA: TGCAGTGCTAGAGTGGAGCGGGGGTTGTCGTACGAGCAGTACTTC
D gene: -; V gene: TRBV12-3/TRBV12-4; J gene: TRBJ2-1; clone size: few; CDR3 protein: CASSLTGGVSEQFF; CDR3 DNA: TGTGCCAGCAGTTTAACAGGGGGGGTCAGTGAGCAGTTCTTC
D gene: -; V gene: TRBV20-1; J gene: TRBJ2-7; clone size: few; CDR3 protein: CSARDSGEQYF; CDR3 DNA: TGCAGTGCTAGAGATTCCGGCGAGCAGTACTTC
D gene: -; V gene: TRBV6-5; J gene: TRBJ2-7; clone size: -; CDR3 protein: CASRNPYNEQYF; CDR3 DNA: TGTGCCAGTAGGAATCCTTACAATGAGCAGTACTTC
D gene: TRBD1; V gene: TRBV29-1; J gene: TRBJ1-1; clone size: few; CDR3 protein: CSVEGQGRGTEAFF; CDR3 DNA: TGCAGCGTTGAAGGACAGGGGCGCGGCACTGAAGCTTTCTTT
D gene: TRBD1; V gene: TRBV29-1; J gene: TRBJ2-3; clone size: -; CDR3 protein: CSIAGQGGFTQYF; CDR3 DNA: TGCAGCATTGCTGGACAGGGTGGATTTACGCAGTATTTT
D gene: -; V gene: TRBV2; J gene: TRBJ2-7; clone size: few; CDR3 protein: CASSRGPDEQYF; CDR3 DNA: TGTGCCAGCAGTCGTGGGCCTGACGAGCAGTACTTC
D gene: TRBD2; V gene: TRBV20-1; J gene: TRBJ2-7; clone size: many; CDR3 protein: CSAREGSGGSTYEQYF; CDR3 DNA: TGCAGTGCTAGAGAGGGTAGCGGGGGATCGACCTACGAGCAGTACTTC
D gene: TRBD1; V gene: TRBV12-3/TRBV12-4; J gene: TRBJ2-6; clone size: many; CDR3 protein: CASTGTGSNVLTF; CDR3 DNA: TGTGCCAGCACTGGGACAGGGTCCAACGTCCTGACTTTC
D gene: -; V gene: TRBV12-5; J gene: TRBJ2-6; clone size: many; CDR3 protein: CASGISGANVLTF; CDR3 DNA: TGTGCTAGTGGTATCTCTGGGGCCAACGTCCTGACTTTC
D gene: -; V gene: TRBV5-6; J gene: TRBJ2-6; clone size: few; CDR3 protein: CASSGLGAAAVVLTF; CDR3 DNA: TGTGCCAGCAGCGGCCTCGGGGCGGCCGCCGTTGTCCTGACTTTC
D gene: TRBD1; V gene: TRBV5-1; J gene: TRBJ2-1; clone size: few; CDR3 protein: CASSADRADEQFF; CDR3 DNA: TGCGCCAGCAGCGCAGACAGGGCCGATGAGCAGTTCTTC
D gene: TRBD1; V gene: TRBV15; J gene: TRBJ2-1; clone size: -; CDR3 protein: CATSRDGTGGINEQFF; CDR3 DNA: TGTGCCACCAGCAGAGATGGGACAGGGGGCATCAATGAGCAGTTCTTC
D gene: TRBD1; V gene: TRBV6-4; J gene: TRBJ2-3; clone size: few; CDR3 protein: CASSPDRGATDTQYF; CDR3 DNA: TGTGCCAGCAGTCCCGACAGGGGAGCCACAGATACGCAGTATTTT
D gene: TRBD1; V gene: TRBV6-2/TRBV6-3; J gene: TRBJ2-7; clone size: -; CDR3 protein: CASNGNRGRNFYYEQYF; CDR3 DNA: TGTGCCAGCAATGGGAACAGGGGGCGGAATTTCTACTACGAGCAGTACTTC
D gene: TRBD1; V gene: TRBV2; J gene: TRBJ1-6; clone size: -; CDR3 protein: CASREPGQGAYSPLHF; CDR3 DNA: TGTGCCAGCAGAGAGCCGGGACAGGGGGCTTATTCACCCCTCCACTTT
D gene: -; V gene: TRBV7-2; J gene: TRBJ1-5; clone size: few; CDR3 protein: CASSTPGVSNQPQHF; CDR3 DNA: TGTGCCAGCAGCACCCCAGGGGTGAGCAATCAGCCCCAGCATTTT
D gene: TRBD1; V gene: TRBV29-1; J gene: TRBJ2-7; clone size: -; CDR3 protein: CSCGQGASREQYF; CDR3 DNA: TGCAGCTGCGGACAGGGGGCCTCTCGCGAGCAGTACTTC
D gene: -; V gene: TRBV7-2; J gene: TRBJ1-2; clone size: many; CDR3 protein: CASSLGGRSNYGYTF; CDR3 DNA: TGTGCCAGCAGCTTAGGAGGACGATCTAACTATGGCTACACCTTC
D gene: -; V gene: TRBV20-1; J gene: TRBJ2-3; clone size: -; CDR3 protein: CSARVGNTDTQYF; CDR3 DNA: TGCAGTGCTAGAGTAGGGAACACAGATACGCAGTATTTT
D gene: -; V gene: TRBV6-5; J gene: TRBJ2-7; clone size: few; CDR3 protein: CTSSREGGRFHEQYF; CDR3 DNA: TGTACCAGCAGCCGCGAGGGGGGCAGGTTCCACGAGCAGTACTTC
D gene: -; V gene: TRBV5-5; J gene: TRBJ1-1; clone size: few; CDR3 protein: CASSLKWRENTEAFF; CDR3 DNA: TGTGCCAGCAGCTTGAAATGGCGGGAAAACACTGAAGCTTTCTTT
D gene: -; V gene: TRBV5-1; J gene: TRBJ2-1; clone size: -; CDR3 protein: CASSPRYGGHNEQFF; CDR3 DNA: TGCGCCAGCAGCCCACGTTACGGGGGGCACAATGAGCAGTTCTTC